A selection of T cell receptor beta chains follows, all from one sample in a study of graft-versus-host responses after intestinal transplantation. Assay used: immunoSEQ multiplex PCR; TCRdb lists only in-frame clones, some missing. The sample comprises 74,000 or so clones, approximately 90% of which are singletons, and under 0.85% rests with the top ten. Sequenced material: PBMCs, taken 98 days after intestinal transplantation. Every receptor here comes from a human patient who received an intestinal transplant, so some T cells may come from the graft donor. Each CDR3 is given with its conserved first and last residue. Fields, in order: clone size, CDR3 length, J gene, D gene, V gene, CDR3 DNA, CDR3 protein. D genes are given only for firm matches. Expanded clones get a size class; other rows say once, few or many, or leave the size out.

NA,16,TRBJ1-1,TRBD1,TRBV19,TGTGCCAGTAGTGGACAGGACGCTCCGATGAACACTGAAGCTTTCTTT,CASSGQDAPMNTEAFF
NA,14,TRBJ1-2,NA,TRBV6-1,TGTGCCAGCAGCGAAGACACAGGGAACTATGGCTACACCTTC,CASSEDTGNYGYTF
NA,17,TRBJ2-5,TRBD2,TRBV7-2,TGTGCCAGCAGCTTAGGGGCGACTAGCGGGGGGTTCAAGACCCAGTACTTC,CASSLGATSGGFKTQYF
NA,19,TRBJ2-7,NA,TRBV7-9,TGTGCCAGCAGCCCCGAAAGGGGGCGAACTAGCGAGGGATTCTACGAGCAGTACTTC,CASSPERGRTSEGFYEQYF
NA,13,TRBJ1-6,NA,TRBV19,TGTGCCAGCCAGATAGCAGGGGAGGCACCCCTCCACTTT,CASQIAGEAPLHF
NA,11,TRBJ2-5,NA,TRBV20-1,TGCAGTACCCTGATCCAAGAGACCCAGTACTTC,CSTLIQETQYF
NA,18,TRBJ1-2,TRBD1,TRBV2,TGTGCCAGCAGGCATCATGGGACAGGGGTCGCCACTAACTATGGCTACACCTTC,CASRHHGTGVATNYGYTF
NA,17,TRBJ2-3,NA,TRBV14,TGTGCCAGCAGCCAAGAAGGACGGGAGTTACGCACAGATACGCAGTATTTT,CASSQEGRELRTDTQYF
NA,13,TRBJ2-3,NA,TRBV7-3,TGTGCCAGCAGTTCCCCTAGCACAGATACGCAGTATTTT,CASSSPSTDTQYF
once,12,TRBJ1-2,NA,TRBV9,TGTGCCAGCAGCGCTACGTCGCTTGGCTACACCTTC,CASSATSLGYTF
NA,13,TRBJ2-1,NA,TRBV25-1,TGTGCCAGCAGTGAAAGGGAAGGGAATGAGCAGTTCTTC,CASSEREGNEQFF
NA,13,TRBJ2-7,NA,TRBV6-1,TGTGCCAGCACCTTTGAGGTGGAGGGTAAGCAGTACTTC,CASTFEVEGKQYF
NA,11,TRBJ2-7,TRBD1,TRBV13,TGTGCCGGTTTACAGGGGTACGAGCAGTACTTC,CAGLQGYEQYF
NA,15,TRBJ2-2,NA,TRBV5-1,TGCGCCAGCAGCTTGGCGCAGGGGTTGACCGGGGAGCTGTTTTTT,CASSLAQGLTGELFF
NA,17,TRBJ2-7,NA,TRBV18,TGTGCCAGCTCACCACCGCTAAAGGGCTTCAAAACCTACGAGCAGTACTTC,CASSPPLKGFKTYEQYF
once,14,TRBJ2-3,NA,TRBV5-1,TGCGCCAGCAGCTTTGGGGATCAGGCAGATACGCAGTATTTT,CASSFGDQADTQYF
once,16,TRBJ2-1,NA,TRBV7-8,TGTGCCAGCAGCCCGCTGGTCCCAACTAGGGACAATGAGCAGTTCTTC,CASSPLVPTRDNEQFF
few,14,TRBJ1-2,NA,TRBV5-8,TGTGCCAGCAGCCCAGACGGAAGGAACTATGGCTACACCTTC,CASSPDGRNYGYTF
NA,13,TRBJ1-1,NA,TRBV9,TGTGCCAGCAGCGTAGGAGGGAAGGATGAGGCTTTCTTT,CASSVGGKDEAFF
NA,17,TRBJ2-3,TRBD1,TRBV19,TGTGCCAGTAGTCCCCGACAGGGTCTAGCCGAAACAGATACGCAGTATTTT,CASSPRQGLAETDTQYF
NA,15,TRBJ2-5,NA,TRBV1,TGCACCAGCAGCCAGATCGGGGTGTACCAAGAGACCCAGTACTTC,CTSSQIGVYQETQYF
NA,16,TRBJ2-1,NA,TRBV5-6,TGTGCCAGCAGCTTGGAGGGTAGCAGTGCCTACAATGAGCAGTTCTTC,CASSLEGSSAYNEQFF
NA,15,TRBJ2-1,NA,TRBV7-3,TGTGCCAGCAGCTTAGGTGACAGCTCCTACAATGAGCAGTTCTTC,CASSLGDSSYNEQFF
NA,15,TRBJ1-2,NA,TRBV25-1,TGTGCCAGCAGTGAATTTGGGAGGGGCTGGTGGGGCTACACCTTC,CASSEFGRGWWGYTF
NA,14,TRBJ2-7,NA,TRBV6-1,TGTGCCAGCAGTACGAGGACAGACCCCTACGAGCAGTACTTC,CASSTRTDPYEQYF
NA,12,TRBJ1-5,NA,TRBV25-1,TGTGCCAGCAGTGAATCCAATCAGCCCCAGCATTTT,CASSESNQPQHF
once,14,TRBJ2-3,TRBD2,TRBV6-4,TGTGCCAGCAGTGCTAGCGGGAGCCCAGATACGCAGTATTTT,CASSASGSPDTQYF
NA,15,TRBJ2-1,NA,TRBV6-5,TGTGCCAGCAGTTATATTGGGGGAAGGGTTACAAGGCAGTTCTTC,CASSYIGGRVTRQFF
NA,17,TRBJ1-6,NA,TRBV19,TGTGCCAGTAGTATGGGACTGGAAGAGTGGGGGAATTCACCCCTCCACTTT,CASSMGLEEWGNSPLHF
few,15,TRBJ1-3,NA,TRBV6-5,TGTGCCAGCAGTCGGACAGAGGACTCTGGAAACACCATATATTTT,CASSRTEDSGNTIYF
NA,17,TRBJ1-4,TRBD1,TRBV10-3,TGTGCCAGCTTCACCGGGACAGGGGACGCCAGGGGTGAAAAACTGTTTTTT,CASFTGTGDARGEKLFF
NA,13,TRBJ2-7,TRBD1,TRBV6-5,TGTGCCAGCAAGGGGGACAGGGGCTACGAGCAGTACTTC,CASKGDRGYEQYF
NA,13,TRBJ2-7,NA,TRBV4-1,TGCGCCAGCAGCCCTAATCGGGGCTACGAGCAGTACTTC,CASSPNRGYEQYF
NA,15,TRBJ2-1,TRBD2,TRBV10-1,TGCGCCAGCAGCTCGCTAGCGGGAGGGCCCGGTGAGCAGTTCTTC,CASSSLAGGPGEQFF
few,16,TRBJ2-2,NA,TRBV15,TGTGCCACCAGCAGAGGGGAAGGGGGGAACACCGGGGAGCTGTTTTTT,CATSRGEGGNTGELFF